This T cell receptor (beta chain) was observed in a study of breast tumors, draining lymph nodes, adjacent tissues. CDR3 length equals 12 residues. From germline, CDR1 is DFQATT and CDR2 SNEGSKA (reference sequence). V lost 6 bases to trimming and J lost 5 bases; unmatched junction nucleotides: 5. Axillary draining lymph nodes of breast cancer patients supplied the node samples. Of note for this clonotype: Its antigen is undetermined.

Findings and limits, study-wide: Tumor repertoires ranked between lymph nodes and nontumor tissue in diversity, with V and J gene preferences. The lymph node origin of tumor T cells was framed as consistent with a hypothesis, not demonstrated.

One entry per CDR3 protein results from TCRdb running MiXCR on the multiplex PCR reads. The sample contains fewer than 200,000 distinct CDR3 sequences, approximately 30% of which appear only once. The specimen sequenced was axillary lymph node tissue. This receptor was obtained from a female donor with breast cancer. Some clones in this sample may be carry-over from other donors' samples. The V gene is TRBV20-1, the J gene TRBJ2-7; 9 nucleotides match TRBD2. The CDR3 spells CSASGGLNEQYF. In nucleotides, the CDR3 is TGCAGTGCCAGCGGGGGGCTCAACGAGCAGTACTTC.